This T cell receptor (beta chain) was sequenced for a study of blood T cell repertoires in COVID-19. As originally analysed: Cell counts per sample came from amplifying reference gene primers. Method: immunoSEQ multiplex PCR; TCRdb's copy keeps in-frame clones and lacks some. The DNA gave D and trimming, while V, J and clone size come from that table. The sample lists approximately 200,000 clones; 86% were seen once. CDR1 is MGHRA, CDR2 YSYEKL, per germline. The CDR3 is made up of 17 amino acids. Germline trimming cut 1 base from V and 5 bases from J; bases unmatched to any gene: 11. Participant age was about 18 to 100 years, and participants resided in around 24 US areas. Participants' reported clinical history set cohort assignment.

The chain employs TRBV4-1 and TRBJ2-4; 7 positions match TRBD1. The source of this sequence is a woman in her 30s who had been exposed to COVID-19. Material for sequencing was PBMCs or T cells enriched from blood (not recorded which). CDR3 sequence reads: CASSQVGYRDSQNIQYF. The CDR3, as DNA: TGCGCCAGCAGCCAAGTAGGCTACCGGGACAGTCAAAACATTCAGTACTTC.